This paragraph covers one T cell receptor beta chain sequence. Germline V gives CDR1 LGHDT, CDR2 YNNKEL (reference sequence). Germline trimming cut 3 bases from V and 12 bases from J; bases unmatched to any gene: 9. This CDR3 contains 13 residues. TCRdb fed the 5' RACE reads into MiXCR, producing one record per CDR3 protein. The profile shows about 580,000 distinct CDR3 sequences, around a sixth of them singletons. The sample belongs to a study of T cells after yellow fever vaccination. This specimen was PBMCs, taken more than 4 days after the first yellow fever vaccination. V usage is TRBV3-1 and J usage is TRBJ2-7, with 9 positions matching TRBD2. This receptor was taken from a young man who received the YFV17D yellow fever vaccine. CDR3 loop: CASSHAVSSGAYF. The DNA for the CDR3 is TGTGCCAGCAGCCACGCCGTTTCTAGCGGGGCGTACTTC.